This TCR beta chain was obtained from a study of T-cell reconstitution after alpha-beta-depleted transplantation in children. Many counts were recorded for this clonotype. Molecular barcoding with unique molecular identifiers was used for the TCRbeta library. TCRdb processed the PCR reads anew with MiXCR; each CDR3 protein has one entry. The table has almost 400,000 distinct CDR3 sequences, approximately 20% seen once. The length of the CDR3 is 13 residues. With 3 bases clipped from V and 6 bases from J, the junction kept 1 base outside the gene matches. The material sequenced was PBMCs from the stem cell graft donor, taken from the stem cell graft. The sequence was obtained from a human donor who donated a stem cell graft to a child with acute myeloid leukemia. The V and J genes are TRBV12-3 or TRBV12-4 and TRBJ2-1, with 8 bases identical to TRBD2. CDR3 nucleotide sequence: TGTGCCAGCAGTTTGCTAGCGGGCAATGAGCAGTTCTTC. Translated, it gives CASSLLAGNEQFF.